Following are 26 T cell receptor beta chains from one sample sequenced in a study of Ad26.COV2.S vaccination and SARS-CoV-2 variants. Repertoires were generated with immunoSEQ multiplex PCR, while TCRdb's copy carries only in-frame clones and drops some. This table has around 400,000 clones, about 93% appearing once. Treatment denoted: 15 to 20 received Ad26.COV2.S at low or high dose, single or two shots; several received placebo; per-sample allocation not given. After the first vaccine or placebo injection, samples were drawn on day 63. Sequencing used peripheral blood, obtained in a trial of Ad26.COV2.S vaccine versus placebo. The receptors here all came from a person aged 18-65 years who received the Ad26.COV2.S COVID-19 vaccine or a placebo.

This rearrangement joins TRBV11-2 to TRBJ2-7; D unclear. The CDR3 runs to 12 residues. Germline values: CDR1 SGHAT, CDR2 FQNNGV. V lost 1 base to trimming and J lost 6 bases, with 7 bases between them. The CDR3 nucleotides are TGTGCCAGCAGCTTAGTTGCGGTCGAGCAGTACTTC. This sequence encodes CASSLVAVEQYF.

This chain links TRBV18 with TRBJ2-1; 10 bases agree with TRBD2. This CDR3 spans 15 amino acids. V was pared by 6 bases and J by 7 bases, with 9 bases of the junction left unmatched. CDR1 KGHSH and CDR2 LQKENI come from the germline V gene. In nucleotides, the CDR3 is TGTGCCAGCTCGGACCTAGCGGGAGAAGGGAATGAGCAGTTCTTC. Translating gives CASSDLAGEGNEQFF.

The chain links TRBV29-1 to TRBJ2-7; TRBD2 might be the D (7 bases). This CDR3 spans 15 amino acids. V lost 5 bases, J lost 4 bases, and 21 bases lay in between. From germline, CDR1 is SQVTM and CDR2 ANQGSEA. The DNA of the CDR3 is TGCAGCGTTCCCGTAGGGGGGGGCGCGGTTTACGAGCAGTACTTC. It translates to CSVPVGGGAVYEQYF.

The chain links TRBV7-9 to TRBJ1-1, with D perhaps matching TRBD1 (5 bases). V lost 10 bases, J lost 0 bases, and 21 bases lay in between. This CDR3 has 16 amino acids. Germline-derived CDR1 and CDR2 are SEHNR and FQNEAQ (reference sequence). The CDR3 reads CAIFDGRVDLNTEAFF. The CDR3 region has the DNA TGTGCCATCTTCGACGGCAGGGTCGACCTGAACACTGAAGCTTTCTTT.

This chain links TRBV2 with TRBJ1-6; TRBD1 agrees at 7 bases. The germline V gene has CDR1 SNHLY and CDR2 FYNNEI. The CDR3 length is 15 residues. Trimming cost V 4 bases and J 7 bases; bases outside gene matches: 7. CDR3 loop: CASSGQGLGNSPLHF. DNA for the CDR3: TGTGCCAGCAGTGGACAGGGTTTGGGGAATTCACCCCTCCACTTT.

J is TRBJ2-3 and V is TRBV30, with a weak D call TRBD2 (5 bases). This CDR3 is 11 amino acids long. Per germline, CDR1 GTSNPN and CDR2 SVGIG (reference sequence). V gave up 4 bases and J gave up 10 bases, with 12 bases separating them. The CDR3 sequence is CAWNKVGAQYF. Here the CDR3 DNA reads TGTGCCTGGAATAAGGTCGGGGCGCAGTATTTT.

A single count supports this clone. The rearrangement uses TRBV3-1 (or the pseudogene TRBV3-2) and TRBJ1-5, with TRBD1 matching 8 bases. Germline trimming cut 0 bases from V and 5 bases from J; bases unmatched to any gene: 6. The germline CDR1 and CDR2 sequences are LGHDT and YNNKEL (reference sequence). The length of the CDR3 is 16 residues. CDR3 DNA sequence: TGTGCCAGCAGCCAAGACCTCGGGACAGGACATCAGCCCCAGCATTTT. It codes for CASSQDLGTGHQPQHF.

The genes are TRBV5-8 and TRBJ1-2; tentatively, D is TRBD1 (5 bases). The V gene's germline CDR1 is SGHTS and CDR2 YDEGEE. CDR3 length: 15 residues. V was clipped by 4 bases and J by 0 bases, with 13 bases between them. Here the CDR3 reads CASSRGTSPNYGYTF. The CDR3 DNA sequence: TGTGCCAGCAGCAGAGGGACCTCACCTAACTATGGCTACACCTTC.

The chain recombines TRBV30 with TRBJ1-1, with D hard to call. Germline CDR1 GTSNPN, CDR2 SVGIG (reference sequence). V was trimmed by 0 bases and J by 2 bases, leaving 4 bases between them. This CDR3 region has 12 residues. The CDR3 DNA sequence: TGTGCCTGGAGTGTACCCAACACTGAAGCTTTCTTT. Its translation: CAWSVPNTEAFF.

In its sample, this clone was seen once. V gene TRBV30 combines with J gene TRBJ2-7, with D perhaps TRBD1 (5 bases). The CDR3 is made up of 13 amino acids. Germline-derived CDR1 and CDR2 are GTSNPN and SVGIG (reference sequence). V lost 2 bases and J lost 3, with 11 bases in between. The DNA for the CDR3 is TGTGCCTGGAGTCGACGGCAGGGCTACGAGCAGTACTTC. Protein: CAWSRRQGYEQYF.

The V and J genes are TRBV19 and TRBJ2-2, with unresolved D. Germline values: CDR1 LNHDA, CDR2 SQIVND (reference sequence). The CDR3 is 14 residues long. Trimming stripped 2 bases from V and 2 bases from J, with 6 bases between. The CDR3 loop reads CASSIISNTGELFF. In nucleotides, the CDR3 is TGTGCCAGTAGTATAATCAGTAACACCGGGGAGCTGTTTTTT. Filled out from reference TRBV19 and TRBJ2-2, the complete variable domain reads DGGITQSPKYLFRKEGQNVTLSCEQNLNHDAMYWYRQDPGQGLRLIYYSQIVNDFQKGDIAEGYSVSREKKESFPLTVTSAQKNPTAFYLCASSIISNTGELFFGEGSRLTVL.

V gene TRBV28 combines with J gene TRBJ2-1, with 7 bases that match TRBD1. The V segment lost 5 bases and the J segment 7 bases; nucleotides outside the gene matches: 14. The CDR3 totals 16 residues. Germline V gene data show CDR1 as MDHEN and CDR2 as SYDVKM. The CDR3 nucleotides are TGTGCCAGCAGTGCCCCGGAAGGACAGGCTAGGAATGAGCAGTTCTTC. This encodes CASSAPEGQARNEQFF.

This clone occurred once. This sequence joins TRBV9 and TRBJ2-2; D gene uncertain. This CDR3 is 15 amino acids long. V dropped 0 bases and J dropped 1 base, with 7 bases sitting between them. Germline V lookup: CDR1 SGDLS, CDR2 YYNGEE. Here the CDR3 DNA reads TGTGCCAGCAGCGTAGACGGCCTGAACACCGGGGAGCTGTTTTTT. The encoded protein is CASSVDGLNTGELFF.

This chain uses TRBV4-3 with TRBJ1-2; possible D gene TRBD1, 6 bases. Germline V gene sequence: CDR1 LGHNA, CDR2 YSLEER. The CDR3 spans 15 residues. Deletions cut 1 base from V and 4 bases from J, with 13 bases between. The CDR3 region is CASSQARGGIYGYTF. The CDR3 coding sequence is TGCGCCAGCAGCCAAGCACGAGGGGGGATCTATGGCTACACCTTC.

The chain is built from TRBV15 and TRBJ2-5, with 12 bases fitting TRBD2. The CDR3 is 16 amino acids. Germline CDR1 and CDR2: LNHNV and YYDKDF (reference sequence). V lost 1 base, J lost 4 bases, and 4 bases stayed unmatched. CDR3 bases: TGTGCCACCAGCAGAGGACTAGCGGGAGTTAGAGAGACCCAGTACTTC. It yields the protein CATSRGLAGVRETQYF. Complete variable domain (other parts from reference TRBV15 and TRBJ2-5): DAMVIQNPRYQVTQFGKPVTLSCSQTLNHNVMYWYQQKSSQAPKLLFHYYDKDFNNEADTPDNFQSRRPNTSFCFLDIRSPGLGDTAMYLCATSRGLAGVRETQYFGPGTRLLVL.

The chain combines TRBV30 with TRBJ1-4; tentatively, D is TRBD1 (5 bases). The CDR3 contains 15 residues. CDR1 is GTSNPN and CDR2 is SVGIG in the germline V gene (reference sequence). Trimming cost V 1 base and J 3 bases, with 12 bases left between them. Here the CDR3 reads CAWSASGGANEKLFF. CDR3 nucleotides: TGTGCCTGGAGTGCTTCAGGAGGGGCTAATGAAAAACTGTTTTTT.

The chain is built from TRBV4-3 and TRBJ2-1, with 8 bases lining up with TRBD1. The V segment lost 1 base and the J segment 4 bases; nucleotides outside the gene matches: 3. Looked up from germline, CDR1 is LGHNA and CDR2 is YSLEER. This CDR3 comprises 15 residues. The CDR3, as DNA: TGCGCCAGCAGCCAAGGGGACAGGAGTTACAATGAGCAGTTCTTC. Protein sequence: CASSQGDRSYNEQFF.

This clone was recorded a few times. The gene calls are TRBV9 and TRBJ1-2; TRBD1 aligns across 9 bases. V trimming: 4 bases; J trimming: 4 bases; junction bases outside the gene matches: 8. Germline values: CDR1 SGDLS, CDR2 YYNGEE. The CDR3 has 15 residues. CDR3 region: CASSKDRGLPYGYTF. The CDR3 nucleotides read TGTGCCAGCAGCAAGGACAGGGGACTCCCCTATGGCTACACCTTC.

The rearrangement uses TRBV28 and TRBJ2-3, with 10 bases lining up with TRBD2. The V gene end was trimmed by 3 bases and the J gene end by 6 bases; junction bases not matched to a gene: 15. CDR1 and CDR2 from the germline V gene are MDHEN and SYDVKM. The CDR3 spans 18 residues. CDR3 amino acids: CASSFKIGLAGDGDTQYF. Written as DNA, the CDR3 is TGTGCCAGCAGTTTTAAGATCGGGCTAGCGGGGGATGGGGATACGCAGTATTTT.

This chain joins TRBV6-2 or TRBV6-3 and TRBJ1-5; D is uncertain. CDR1 is MNHEY, CDR2 SVGEGT, per germline. The CDR3 covers 13 residues. Deletions cut 5 bases from V and 6 bases from J, with 11 bases between. Here the CDR3 DNA reads TGTGCCAGCAGTCAAATAGGATTTCAGCCCCAGCATTTT. This codes for CASSQIGFQPQHF.

This chain connects TRBV1 to TRBJ2-1; TRBD2 reflects the table's D call only, with no check against the DNA. TRBV1 is a listed pseudogene. This CDR3 has 14 amino acids. The CDR3 is CTSSQCSLYNEQFF. The DNA for the CDR3 is TGCACCAGCAGCCAGTGTTCCCTGTACAATGAGCAGTTCTTC.

The V and J genes are TRBV2 and TRBJ1-1, with TRBD1 matching over 9 bases. J was trimmed by 0 bases and V by 7 bases; bases with no gene match: 3. Germline values: CDR1 SNHLY, CDR2 FYNNEI. The CDR3 contains 14 residues. CDR3 nucleotides: TGTGCCAGCACACGGACAGGGGTGAACACTGAAGCTTTCTTT. It encodes CASTRTGVNTEAFF.

This rearrangement joins TRBV9 to TRBJ1-3; possibly TRBD1 for D (5 bases). This CDR3 is built from 14 residues. V was trimmed by 4 bases and J by 2 bases, leaving 10 bases between them. The germline V gene encodes CDR1 SGDLS and CDR2 YYNGEE. The CDR3 here is CASSTAGAGNTIYF. For the CDR3, the DNA is TGTGCCAGCAGCACCGCGGGGGCTGGAAACACCATATATTTT.

The V gene is TRBV7-2, the J gene TRBJ2-3; TRBD1 might be the D (5 bases). Germline assignment: CDR1 SGHTA and CDR2 FQGNSA. The CDR3 runs to 14 residues. V was trimmed by 3 bases and J by 3 bases, leaving 10 bases between them. Here the CDR3 DNA reads TGTGCCAGCAGCTTTGGGCAGGGTACAGATACGCAGTATTTT. Its translation: CASSFGQGTDTQYF.

The V and J genes are TRBV29-1 and TRBJ1-2; TRBD1 matches 7 bases. This CDR3 contains 13 residues. The germline V gene has CDR1 SQVTM and CDR2 ANQGSEA. Trimming cost V 4 bases and J 4 bases; bases outside gene matches: 6. The CDR3 loop is CSVVGTEFYGYTF. CDR3 in DNA: TGCAGCGTTGTAGGGACAGAGTTCTATGGCTACACCTTC.

This clone occurred once. This chain joins TRBV29-1 and TRBJ1-1; D call uncertain. V was pared by 6 bases and J by 11 bases, with 13 bases between. Germline V gene data show CDR1 as SQVTM and CDR2 as ANQGSEA. CDR3 length: 10 amino acids. The CDR3 is CSVSHAVAFF. The CDR3 region has the DNA TGCAGCGTCAGTCACGCCGTGGCTTTCTTT.